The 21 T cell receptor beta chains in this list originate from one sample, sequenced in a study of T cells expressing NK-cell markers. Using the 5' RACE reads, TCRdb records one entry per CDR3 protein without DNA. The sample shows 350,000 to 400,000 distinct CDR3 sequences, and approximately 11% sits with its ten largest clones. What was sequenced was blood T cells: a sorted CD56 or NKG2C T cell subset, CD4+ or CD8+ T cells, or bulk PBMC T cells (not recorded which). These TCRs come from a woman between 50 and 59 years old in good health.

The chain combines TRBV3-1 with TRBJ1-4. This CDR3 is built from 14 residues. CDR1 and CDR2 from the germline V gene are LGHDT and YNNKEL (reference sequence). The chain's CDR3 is CASSQKQVAGKLFF.

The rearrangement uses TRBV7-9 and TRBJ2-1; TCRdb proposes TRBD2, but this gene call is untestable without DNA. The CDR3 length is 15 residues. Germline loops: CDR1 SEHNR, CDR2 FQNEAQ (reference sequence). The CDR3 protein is CASSLLAGDLNEQFF.

The CDR3 reads CSAREVASRYQETQYF. V usage is TRBV20-1 and J usage is TRBJ2-5; the TRBD2 assignment by TCRdb is unverifiable without DNA. Germline CDR1 is DFQATT and CDR2 is SNEGSKA (reference sequence). The CDR3 totals 16 residues.

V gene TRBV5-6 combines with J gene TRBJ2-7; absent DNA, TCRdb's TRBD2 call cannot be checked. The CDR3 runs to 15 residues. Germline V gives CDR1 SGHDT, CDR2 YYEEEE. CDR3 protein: CASSRPGLTSYEQYF.

CDR3 region: CAISEGETGALAEAFF. The V and J genes are TRBV10-3 and TRBJ1-1; TCRdb designates TRBD1, a call that cannot be tested without DNA. In germline, CDR1 is ENHRY, CDR2 SYGVKD. This CDR3 comprises 16 residues.

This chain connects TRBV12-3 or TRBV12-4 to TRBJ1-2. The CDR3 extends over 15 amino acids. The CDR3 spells CASSPRGGYGYGYTF.

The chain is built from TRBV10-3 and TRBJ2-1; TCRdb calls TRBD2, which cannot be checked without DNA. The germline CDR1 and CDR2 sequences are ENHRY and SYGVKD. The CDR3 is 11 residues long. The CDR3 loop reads CAIGDLWEQFF.

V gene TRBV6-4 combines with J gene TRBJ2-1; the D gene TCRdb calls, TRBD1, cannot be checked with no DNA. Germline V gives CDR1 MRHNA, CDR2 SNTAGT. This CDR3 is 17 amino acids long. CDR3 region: CASSIAGTGGPYNEQFF.

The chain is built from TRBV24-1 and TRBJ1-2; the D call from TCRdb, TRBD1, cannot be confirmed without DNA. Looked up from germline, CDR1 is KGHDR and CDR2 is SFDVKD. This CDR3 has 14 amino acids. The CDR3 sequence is CATSGQGVHYGYTF.

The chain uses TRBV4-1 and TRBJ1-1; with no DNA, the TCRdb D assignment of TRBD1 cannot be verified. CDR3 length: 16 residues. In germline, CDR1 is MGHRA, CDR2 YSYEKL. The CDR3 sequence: CASSPLQGTRGTEAFF.

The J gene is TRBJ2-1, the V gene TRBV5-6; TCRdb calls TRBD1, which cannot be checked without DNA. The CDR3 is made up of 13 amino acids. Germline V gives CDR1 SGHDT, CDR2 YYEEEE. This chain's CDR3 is CASRSRPLNEQFF.

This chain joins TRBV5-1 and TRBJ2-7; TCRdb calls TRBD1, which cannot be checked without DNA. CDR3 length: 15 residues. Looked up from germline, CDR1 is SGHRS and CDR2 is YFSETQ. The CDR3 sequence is CASSLTGPSSYEQYF.

CDR3 amino acids: CASSLKNTGELFF. J is TRBJ2-2 and V is TRBV7-9. The germline V gene has CDR1 SEHNR and CDR2 FQNEAQ (reference sequence). This CDR3 comprises 13 residues.

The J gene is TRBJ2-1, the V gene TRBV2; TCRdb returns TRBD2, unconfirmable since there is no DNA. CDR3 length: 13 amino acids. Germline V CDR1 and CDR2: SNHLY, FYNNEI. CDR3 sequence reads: CASSGAVGDRKFF.

The CDR3 sequence: CASSQAAGVETQYF. The V gene is TRBV4-1, the J gene TRBJ2-5; the TRBD2 assignment by TCRdb is unverifiable without DNA. The germline gives CDR1 MGHRA, CDR2 YSYEKL. The CDR3 runs to 14 residues.

CDR3 region: CATTGTANTGELFF. The chain joins TRBV24-1 to TRBJ2-2; TCRdb selects TRBD1, and the lack of DNA leaves this call unchecked. CDR3 length: 14 residues. CDR1 and CDR2 from the germline V gene are KGHDR and SFDVKD.

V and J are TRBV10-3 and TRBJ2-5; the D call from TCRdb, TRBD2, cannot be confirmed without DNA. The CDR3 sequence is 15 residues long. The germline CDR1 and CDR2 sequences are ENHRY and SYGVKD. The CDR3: CAIRPPGLAGRTQYF.

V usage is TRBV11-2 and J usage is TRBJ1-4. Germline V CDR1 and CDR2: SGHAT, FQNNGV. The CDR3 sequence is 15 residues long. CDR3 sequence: CASSLGEATNEKLFF. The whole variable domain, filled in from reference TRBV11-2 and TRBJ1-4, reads EAGVAQSPRYKIIEKRQSVAFWCNPISGHATLYWYQQILGQGPKLLIQFQNNGVVDDSQLPKDRFSAERLKGVDSTLKIQPAKLEDSAVYLCASSLGEATNEKLFFGSGTQLSVL.

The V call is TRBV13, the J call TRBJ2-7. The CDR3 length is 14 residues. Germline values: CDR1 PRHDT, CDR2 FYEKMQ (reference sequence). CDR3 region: CASSFVGGSYEQYF.

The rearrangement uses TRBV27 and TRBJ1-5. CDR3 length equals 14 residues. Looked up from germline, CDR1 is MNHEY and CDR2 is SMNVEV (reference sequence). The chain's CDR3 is CASMPRAGNQPQHF.

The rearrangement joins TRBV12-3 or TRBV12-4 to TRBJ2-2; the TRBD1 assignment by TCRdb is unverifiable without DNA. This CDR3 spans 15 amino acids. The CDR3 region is CASRHNRGGTGELFF.